Following are 26 T cell receptor beta chains from one sample sequenced in a study of T cell responses to AZD1222 COVID-19 vaccine. Here immunoSEQ multiplex PCR was the method, and the copy in TCRdb shows in-frame clones only, minus some. The sample has more than 95,000 clones, 88% seen once. Sample: peripheral blood, taken on day 0 of AZD1222 vaccination. The source is an adult in good health.

This chain uses TRBV19 with TRBJ2-3; D is undetermined. This CDR3 is built from 13 residues. The ends were cut back, 3 bases at V and 6 bases at J, with 10 bases in the middle. CDR1 and CDR2 from the germline V gene are LNHDA and SQIVND (reference sequence). The CDR3 loop reads CASSIQTADTQYF. In nucleotides, the CDR3 is TGTGCCAGTAGTATTCAAACAGCCGATACGCAGTATTTT.

The chain is built from TRBV7-2 and TRBJ1-6, with TRBD1 as a possible D gene (5 bases). V was clipped by 2 bases and J by 10 bases, with 12 bases between them. Germline CDR1 and CDR2: SGHTA and FQGNSA. The CDR3 loop spans 14 amino acids. The CDR3 protein is CASSLRRGDSPLHF. CDR3 nucleotide sequence: TGTGCCAGCAGCTTAAGGAGAGGGGACTCACCCCTCCACTTT.

This sequence joins TRBV24-1 and TRBJ1-5, with unresolved D. The germline V gene encodes CDR1 KGHDR and CDR2 SFDVKD. There are 16 residues in the CDR3. V lost 3 bases and J 0 bases, leaving 11 bases between the germline ends. The CDR3 bases are TGTGCCACCAGTGATGCCATCCGGGGTAGCAATCAGCCCCAGCATTTT. Translating it yields CATSDAIRGSNQPQHF.

The V and J genes are TRBV28 and TRBJ1-2; perhaps TRBD1 as D (5 bases). The germline gives CDR1 MDHEN, CDR2 SYDVKM. The CDR3 covers 11 residues. V lost 6 bases to trimming and J lost 10 bases, with 12 bases between them. The CDR3 spells CASRGPGVYTF. CDR3 DNA sequence: TGTGCCAGCAGGGGACCGGGGGTCTACACCTTC.

In DNA form, the CDR3 reads TGTGCCAGCAGCTTAGGGGGCAGGGCTAACACTGAAGCTTTCTTT. It yields the protein CASSLGGRANTEAFF. The V and J genes are TRBV13 and TRBJ1-1, with a weak D call TRBD1 (5 bases). Germline CDR1 and CDR2: PRHDT and FYEKMQ (reference sequence). The V gene lost 0 bases and the J gene lost 2 bases, with 10 bases spanning the gap. This CDR3 has 15 residues.

This clone is medium-sized (0.01 to 0.1%). The chain recombines TRBV4-2 with TRBJ2-2; no firm D call. The CDR3 has 18 residues. Germline-derived CDR1 and CDR2 are LGHNA and YNFKEQ. V lost 1 base and J 1 base, leaving 16 bases between the germline ends. The CDR3 nucleotides read TGTGCCAGCAGCCAAGGGGAAGGCTCAGAATTGAACACCGGGGAGCTGTTTTTT. Translated, it gives CASSQGEGSELNTGELFF.

The V call is TRBV12-3 or TRBV12-4, the J call TRBJ1-5, with D tentatively TRBD1 (6 bases). Trimming removed 1 base from V and 6 bases from J, with 7 bases in between. The CDR3 covers 13 residues. The CDR3 loop reads CASSLDRVQPQHF. In DNA form, the CDR3 reads TGTGCCAGCAGTTTAGACAGGGTTCAGCCCCAGCATTTT.

The chain uses TRBV4-3 and TRBJ1-4, with a possible D match to TRBD1 (5 bases). The CDR3 runs 16 residues. Looked up from germline, CDR1 is LGHNA and CDR2 is YSLEER. V shed 0 bases and J shed 11 bases, with 19 bases lying between them. The CDR3 sequence is CASSQDFAMRGWKLFF. CDR3 DNA: TGCGCCAGCAGCCAAGACTTTGCCATGAGGGGCTGGAAACTGTTTTTT.

This clone has more than one count but fewer than ten. V usage is TRBV27 and J usage is TRBJ1-2; D is perhaps TRBD1 (6 bases). The CDR3 is 13 residues long. Germline lookup yields CDR1 MNHEY and CDR2 SMNVEV (reference sequence). The V and J ends lost 1 base and 6 bases respectively, with 9 bases between them. This CDR3 is CASSLWGADGYTF. CDR3 coding DNA: TGTGCCAGCAGTTTATGGGGGGCGGATGGCTACACCTTC.

The V call is TRBV27, the J call TRBJ1-2; D unclear. There are 13 residues in the CDR3. V was cut by 6 bases and J by 4 bases, with 12 bases left in between. Looked up from germline, CDR1 is MNHEY and CDR2 is SMNVEV (reference sequence). For the CDR3, the DNA is TGTGCCAGCAGAGATGGGAGGGCCTATGGCTACACCTTC. Amino acids: CASRDGRAYGYTF.

This clone was observed a few times. The rearrangement links TRBV5-1 to TRBJ2-7; D not certain. The CDR3 is 14 residues long. V lost 1 base and J lost 2, with 10 bases in between. The germline CDR1 and CDR2 sequences are SGHRS and YFSETQ. The CDR3 DNA reads TGCGCCAGCAGCTTGCTCAAGGAGCCCTACGAGCAGTACTTC. Its translation is CASSLLKEPYEQYF.

This chain uses TRBV5-6 with TRBJ1-2; 10 nucleotides match TRBD1. J was trimmed by 8 bases and V by 4 bases; bases with no gene match: 5. In germline, CDR1 is SGHDT, CDR2 YYEEEE. The CDR3 extends over 13 amino acids. CDR3 bases: TGTGCCAGCAGCACCGGGACAGGGGACGGCTACACCTTC. Residues: CASSTGTGDGYTF.

The chain uses TRBV19 and TRBJ1-1; no reliable D call. V lost 7 bases to trimming and J lost 7 bases, with 13 bases between them. The CDR3 loop spans 12 amino acids. Germline CDR1 and CDR2: LNHDA and SQIVND (reference sequence). The CDR3 DNA is TGTGCCAGTACCCCAGGACGGTTTGAAGCTTTCTTT. Residues: CASTPGRFEAFF.

The chain joins TRBV9 to TRBJ1-2; the D gene is possibly TRBD1 (6 bases). Trimming stripped 0 bases from V and 7 bases from J, with 10 bases between. There are 13 residues in the CDR3. Germline V gene sequence: CDR1 SGDLS, CDR2 YYNGEE. CDR3: CASSVAGAGGYTF. In nucleotides, the CDR3 is TGTGCCAGCAGCGTAGCAGGGGCTGGTGGCTACACCTTC.

The V gene is TRBV5-1, the J gene TRBJ2-5; D might be TRBD1 (5 bases). Trimming stripped 0 bases from V and 1 base from J, with 10 bases between. Germline lookup yields CDR1 SGHRS and CDR2 YFSETQ. CDR3 size: 15 residues. CDR3 in amino acids: CASSLDTGAQETQYF. The DNA of the CDR3 is TGCGCCAGCAGCTTGGATACAGGTGCCCAAGAGACCCAGTACTTC.

This clone has just a few counts. The J gene is TRBJ1-1, the V gene TRBV6-2 or TRBV6-3; 10 positions match TRBD1. The CDR3 is 15 residues long. The germline gives CDR1 MNHEY, CDR2 SVGEGT. Trimming at V came to 5 bases and at J to 3 bases, leaving 6 bases not matched to a gene. The CDR3 loop is CASSTDRGPDTEAFF. The CDR3, as DNA: TGTGCCAGCAGTACTGACAGGGGGCCAGACACTGAAGCTTTCTTT.

The rearrangement joins TRBV14 to TRBJ1-1, with a possible D match to TRBD1 (5 bases). The V gene's germline CDR1 is SGHDN and CDR2 FVKESK. The V gene lost 4 bases and the J gene lost 9 bases, with 15 bases spanning the gap. The CDR3 contains 13 residues. The CDR3 loop reads CASSPGGSTQAFF. CDR3 coding DNA: TGTGCCAGCAGCCCCGGGGGGAGTACTCAAGCTTTCTTT.

The V call is TRBV18, the J call TRBJ1-1; D is uncertain. The ends were cut back, 4 bases at V and 5 bases at J, with 11 bases in the middle. CDR1 and CDR2 from the germline V gene are KGHSH and LQKENI. This CDR3 has 13 amino acids. This chain's CDR3 is CASSLDPGTEAFF. The CDR3 bases are TGTGCCAGCTCACTGGACCCGGGGACTGAAGCTTTCTTT. The full variable domain, its missing parts supplied by reference TRBV18 and TRBJ1-1, is NAGVMQNPRHLVRRRGQEARLRCSPMKGHSHVYWYRQLPEEGLKFMVYLQKENIIDESGMPKERFSAEFPKEGPSILRIQQVVRGDSAAYFCASSLDPGTEAFFGQGTRLTVV.

This chain joins TRBV24-1 and TRBJ2-5, with TRBD1 identical over 9 bases. Germline V gene data show CDR1 as KGHDR and CDR2 as SFDVKD. Trimming cost V 3 bases and J 7 bases; bases outside gene matches: 11. This CDR3 has 16 amino acids. In nucleotides, the CDR3 is TGTGCCACCAGTGATGCCGGGACAGGGTTGGCGAGGACCCAGTACTTC. This encodes CATSDAGTGLARTQYF.

The CDR3 nucleotides are TGCGCCAGCAGCCCCAGCCCGCTGATGAACACCGGGGAGCTGTTTTTT. Encoded protein: CASSPSPLMNTGELFF. The J gene is TRBJ2-2, the V gene TRBV23-1; no definite D call. TRBV23-1 is an open reading frame, and its role is uncertain. The CDR3 extends over 16 amino acids. V was cut by 6 bases and J by 1 base, with 15 bases left in between.

The chain employs TRBV10-2 and TRBJ1-2; perhaps TRBD1 as D (6 bases). V lost 1 base and J lost 8, with 14 bases in between. The CDR3 spans 14 residues. Germline lookup yields CDR1 WSHSY and CDR2 SAAADI. The chain's CDR3 is CASSEFAGARGYTF. CDR3 sequence (DNA): TGCGCCAGCAGTGAGTTTGCAGGGGCGAGGGGCTACACCTTC.

This chain connects TRBV27 to TRBJ2-2, with D perhaps matching TRBD1 or TRBD2 (5 bases each). Trimming stripped 3 bases from V and 8 bases from J, with 19 bases between. The V gene's germline CDR1 is MNHEY and CDR2 SMNVEV (reference sequence). CDR3 length: 16 residues. The CDR3 DNA follows: TGTGCCAGCAGTTTCGCCGGGACCACCCCAACGGGGGAGCTGTTTTTT. It yields the protein CASSFAGTTPTGELFF.

The chain employs TRBV27 and TRBJ2-7; the D gene is possibly TRBD2 (5 bases). V lost 2 bases, J lost 3 bases, and 14 bases lay in between. Germline CDR1 reads MNHEY; CDR2 reads SMNVEV (reference sequence). The CDR3 has 15 residues. CDR3 sequence reads: CASSLTSGSYYEQYF. The CDR3, as DNA: TGTGCCAGCAGTTTAACGAGCGGTAGTTACTACGAGCAGTACTTC.

The chain recombines TRBV20-1 with TRBJ1-2; D remains ambiguous. Looked up from germline, CDR1 is DFQATT and CDR2 is SNEGSKA (reference sequence). V was shortened by 3 bases and J by 5 bases, with 7 bases between the two germline ends. The length of the CDR3 is 11 residues. The CDR3 region has the DNA TGCAGTGCTAGTCTTCCTTATGGCTACACCTTC. Residues: CSASLPYGYTF.

This chain uses TRBV30 with TRBJ1-6; a possible D gene is TRBD1 (5 bases). V shed 0 bases and J shed 1 base, with 7 bases lying between them. The CDR3 totals 15 residues. Germline CDR1 reads GTSNPN; CDR2 reads SVGIG (reference sequence). Here the CDR3 DNA reads TGTGCCTGGAGTGTACGGGGGTCCTATAATTCACCCCTCCACTTT. It translates to CAWSVRGSYNSPLHF.

The chain recombines TRBV10-1 with TRBJ1-2; possibly TRBD1 for D (6 bases). Germline assignment: CDR1 WNHNN and CDR2 SYGVQD (reference sequence). V was clipped by 5 bases and J by 5 bases, with 9 bases between them. This CDR3 region has 12 residues. In nucleotides, the CDR3 is TGCGCCAGCAGTCCAGGGGAGTATGGCTACACCTTC. This encodes CASSPGEYGYTF.